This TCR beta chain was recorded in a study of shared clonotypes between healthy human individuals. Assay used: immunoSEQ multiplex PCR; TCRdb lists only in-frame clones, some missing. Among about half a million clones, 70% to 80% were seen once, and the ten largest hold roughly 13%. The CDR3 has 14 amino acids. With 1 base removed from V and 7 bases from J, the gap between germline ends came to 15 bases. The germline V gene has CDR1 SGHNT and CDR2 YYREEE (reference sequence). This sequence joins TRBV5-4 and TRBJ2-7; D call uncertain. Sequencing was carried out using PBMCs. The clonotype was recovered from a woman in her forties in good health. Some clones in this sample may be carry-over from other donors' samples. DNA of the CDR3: TGTGCCAGCAGCTTGAACCTAGTTTCTGGGGAGCAGTACTTC. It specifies CASSLNLVSGEQYF.